Presented here are 29 T cell receptor beta chains from one specimen sequenced in a study of T cell responses to AZD1222 COVID-19 vaccine. Profiled with immunoSEQ multiplex PCR; TCRdb holds only in-frame clones, not every one. The sample lists roughly 180,000 clones, roughly 90% seen once, with less than 2% in the top ten. The source was peripheral blood, collected 28 days after the second AZD1222 dose. These receptors were obtained from an adult who received the AZD1222 COVID-19 vaccine.

The rearrangement joins TRBV18 to TRBJ2-5; maybe TRBD1 (6 bases). The CDR3 is 15 residues long. V was clipped by 5 bases and J by 1 base, with 14 bases between them. The germline gives CDR1 KGHSH, CDR2 LQKENI. As DNA, the CDR3 is TGTGCCAGCTCATCTCGACAGGCCACCCAAGAGACCCAGTACTTC. Protein sequence: CASSSRQATQETQYF.

The chain has TRBV9 and TRBJ2-7; D remains unclear. The CDR3 consists of 14 residues. CDR1 and CDR2 (germline): SGDLS, YYNGEE. The V gene lost 4 bases and the J gene lost 1 base, with 12 bases spanning the gap. The chain's CDR3 is CASSQETDSYEQYF. The CDR3 nucleotides are TGTGCCAGCAGCCAAGAAACGGATTCCTACGAGCAGTACTTC.

CDR3 sequence (DNA): TGTGCCAGCAGTTCTAGCGGGAGGGGGGTCAATGAGCAGTTCTTC. Translated, it gives CASSSSGRGVNEQFF. The V and J genes are TRBV2 and TRBJ2-1, with TRBD2 matching over 12 bases. The junction had 5 bases not matched to a gene; V was cut back by 5 bases and J by 6 bases. This CDR3 has 15 amino acids. In germline, CDR1 is SNHLY, CDR2 FYNNEI. Full variable domain (missing parts from reference TRBV2 and TRBJ2-1): EPEVTQTPSHQVTQMGQEVILRCVPISNHLYFYWYRQILGQKVEFLVSFYNNEISEKSEIFDDQFSVERPDGSNFTLKIRSTKLEDSAMYFCASSSSGRGVNEQFFGPGTRLTVL.

This clone was seen a few times. The CDR3 bases are TGTGCCAGCAGCCCGCTTTGGCAGGATGGGGATGGGGCTTTCTTT. Amino acids: CASSPLWQDGDGAFF. The V call is TRBV11-2, the J call TRBJ1-1; unclear D gene. Germline V gene sequence: CDR1 SGHAT, CDR2 FQNNGV. V lost 5 bases and J 11 bases, leaving 24 bases between the germline ends. The CDR3 length is 15 residues.

V and J are TRBV5-6 and TRBJ1-2; 9 bases map to TRBD1. The J segment lost 4 bases and the V segment lost 4 bases, leaving 8 bases of the junction unmatched. The CDR3 runs 15 residues. CDR1 is SGHDT and CDR2 is YYEEEE in the germline V gene. The CDR3 here is CASSDSTGGFYGYTF. The CDR3, as DNA: TGTGCCAGCAGCGACTCAACAGGGGGCTTCTATGGCTACACCTTC.

J is TRBJ1-6 and V is TRBV6-5; TRBD1 might be the D (5 bases). CDR3 length: 15 residues. Trimming removed 2 bases at V and 7 bases at J, with 12 bases between. Germline V lookup: CDR1 MNHEY, CDR2 SVGAGI. The CDR3 sequence is CASSYAGTENSPLHF. DNA of the CDR3: TGTGCCAGCAGTTACGCCGGGACCGAAAATTCACCCCTCCACTTT.

The rearrangement uses TRBV7-2 and TRBJ1-2; D possibly corresponds to TRBD1 (6 bases). The CDR3 is 15 residues long. The germline CDR1 and CDR2 sequences are SGHTA and FQGNSA. V was clipped by 1 base and J by 4 bases, with 13 bases between them. CDR3 in amino acids: CASSLDQGPAYGYTF. CDR3 coding DNA: TGTGCCAGCAGCTTAGATCAGGGGCCCGCCTATGGCTACACCTTC.

The rearrangement links TRBV18 to TRBJ2-7, with D tentatively TRBD1 (6 bases). There are 14 residues in the CDR3. CDR1 is KGHSH and CDR2 is LQKENI in the germline V gene. V dropped 3 bases and J dropped 3 bases, with 12 bases sitting between them. The CDR3 bases are TGTGCCAGCTCACCGCCACAGGGTAACTACGAGCAGTACTTC. It is translated as CASSPPQGNYEQYF. The complete variable domain, with remaining parts taken from reference TRBV18 and TRBJ2-7, reads NAGVMQNPRHLVRRRGQEARLRCSPMKGHSHVYWYRQLPEEGLKFMVYLQKENIIDESGMPKERFSAEFPKEGPSILRIQQVVRGDSAAYFCASSPPQGNYEQYFGPGTRLTVT.

This chain joins TRBV5-5 and TRBJ2-5; D is perhaps TRBD1 or TRBD2 (6 bases each). The CDR3 covers 16 residues. CDR1 and CDR2 from the germline V gene are SGHKS and YYEKEE (reference sequence). The germline V and J ends were trimmed by 0 bases and 2 bases, with 14 bases remaining between them. The CDR3 loop reads CASSLGQGGGQETQYF. The CDR3 nucleotides are TGTGCCAGCAGCTTGGGGCAAGGAGGGGGGCAAGAGACCCAGTACTTC.

The chain couples TRBV5-5 to TRBJ2-1, with unresolved D. CDR1 is SGHKS and CDR2 is YYEKEE in the germline V gene (reference sequence). V lost 5 bases and J lost 3, with 15 bases in between. The CDR3 extends over 15 amino acids. The CDR3 nucleotides read TGTGCCAGCAGGAGCGATTTAGATGTCTACAATGAGCAGTTCTTC. Protein product: CASRSDLDVYNEQFF.

The chain is built from TRBV10-3 and TRBJ1-2; no reliable D call. The germline V and J ends were trimmed by 8 bases and 0 bases, with 10 bases remaining between them. Germline-derived CDR1 and CDR2 are ENHRY and SYGVKD. This CDR3 has 13 amino acids. This CDR3 is CAIGRTTNYGYTF. DNA for the CDR3: TGTGCCATCGGCAGAACAACTAACTATGGCTACACCTTC.

The J gene is TRBJ2-3, the V gene TRBV12-3 or TRBV12-4; TRBD2 aligns across 8 bases. The CDR3 extends over 13 amino acids. The ends lost 7 bases at V and 11 bases at J; junction bases unmatched: 11. The CDR3 reads CASTPGPGGRQYF. The CDR3 nucleotides read TGTGCCAGCACCCCCGGACCGGGAGGGCGGCAGTATTTT.

This clone was recorded only once. V usage is TRBV24-1 and J usage is TRBJ1-3, with a tentative D call TRBD1 (5 bases). Germline CDR1 is KGHDR and CDR2 is SFDVKD. The CDR3 covers 19 residues. The V and J ends lost 6 bases and 1 base respectively, with 24 bases between them. For the CDR3, the DNA is TGTGCCACCAGTAAGCGGGGGGAAATCACCTCTTTGTCTGGAAACACCATATATTTT. It is translated as CATSKRGEITSLSGNTIYF.

This clone was picked up a small number of times. The chain uses TRBV7-2 and TRBJ2-5; 8 bases fit TRBD2. The length of the CDR3 is 14 residues. CDR1 is SGHTA, CDR2 FQGNSA, per germline. V shed 6 bases and J 5 bases; nucleotides not matched to a gene: 8. In DNA form, the CDR3 reads TGTGCCAGCAGTGACTCAGGCGGGGGGGAGACCCAGTACTTC. This encodes CASSDSGGGETQYF.

The V gene is TRBV7-9, the J gene TRBJ1-1; 10 nucleotides line up with TRBD1. J lost 5 bases, V lost 5 bases, and 8 bases had no gene match. CDR3 size: 15 residues. From germline, CDR1 is SEHNR and CDR2 FQNEAQ (reference sequence). CDR3 bases: TGTGCCAGCAGCCGAGAGGGGACAGGGGAGACTGAAGCTTTCTTT. This translates into CASSREGTGETEAFF. The full variable domain, its missing parts supplied by reference TRBV7-9 and TRBJ1-1, is DTGVSQNPRHKITKRGQNVTFRCDPISEHNRLYWYRQTLGQGPEFLTYFQNEAQLEKSRLLSDRFSAERPKGSFSTLEIQRTEQGDSAMYLCASSREGTGETEAFFGQGTRLTVV.

The chain combines TRBV6-1 with TRBJ1-5; no clear D gene. Trimming took 2 bases from V and 0 from J, leaving 11 bases between them. Germline CDR1 reads MNHNS; CDR2 reads SASEGT. The CDR3 has 16 residues. DNA of the CDR3: TGTGCCAGCAGTGAAAAGAGGTCTGTTAGCAATCAGCCCCAGCATTTT. Residues: CASSEKRSVSNQPQHF.

V is TRBV7-6 and J is TRBJ1-2; 8 nucleotides agree with TRBD1. V dropped 4 bases and J dropped 6; count of bases not matched to a gene: 10. CDR1 and CDR2 (germline): SGHVS, FNYEAQ. The CDR3 extends over 15 amino acids. The CDR3 nucleotides read TGTGCCAGCAGCTCCCCTGGACAGGGAGAGAATGGCTACACCTTC. This translates into CASSSPGQGENGYTF.

J is TRBJ2-7 and V is TRBV6-5, with 10 bases that match TRBD1. The CDR3 contains 14 residues. Germline V lookup: CDR1 MNHEY, CDR2 SVGAGI. The trim removed 4 bases at V and 6 bases at J, leaving 6 bases unmatched. This chain's CDR3 is CASSSRDRGVEQYF. The CDR3 coding sequence is TGTGCCAGCAGTTCGCGGGACAGGGGTGTCGAGCAGTACTTC.

The chain recombines TRBV11-2 with TRBJ2-1, with D unresolved. The CDR3 is made up of 12 amino acids. The germline CDR1 and CDR2 sequences are SGHAT and FQNNGV. The V gene lost 2 bases and the J gene lost 3 bases, with 2 bases spanning the gap. The CDR3 DNA follows: TGTGCCAGCAGCTTAAACTACAATGAGCAGTTCTTC. This encodes CASSLNYNEQFF.

This chain uses TRBV19 with TRBJ1-5; D remains ambiguous. V lost 7 bases to trimming and J lost 7 bases, with 17 bases between them. CDR1 and CDR2 (germline): LNHDA, SQIVND (reference sequence). There are 14 residues in the CDR3. CDR3 in DNA: TGTGCCAGTACGACGTTCGTCCGGGCGCAGCCCCAGCATTTT. Encoded protein: CASTTFVRAQPQHF.

V is TRBV24-1 and J is TRBJ2-1, with TRBD1 as a possible D gene (6 bases). The germline V gene encodes CDR1 KGHDR and CDR2 SFDVKD. V lost 7 bases and J 4 bases, leaving 16 bases between the germline ends. This CDR3 comprises 15 residues. CDR3 in amino acids: CATSQGQGRYNEQFF. Here the CDR3 DNA reads TGTGCCACCAGCCAGGGGCAGGGAAGGTACAATGAGCAGTTCTTC.

This clone was seen more than once but under ten times. The CDR3 DNA follows: TGTGCCAGCAGCGCACAGCAAAATCAGCCCCAGCATTTT. It translates to CASSAQQNQPQHF. The rearrangement joins TRBV5-8 to TRBJ1-5; D gene unclear. Germline lookup yields CDR1 SGHTS and CDR2 YDEGEE. The CDR3 loop spans 13 amino acids. Trimming shortened V by 4 bases and J by 4 bases, and 9 bases separated the two germline ends.

This chain uses TRBV6-2 or TRBV6-3 with TRBJ2-7; no definite D call. V shed 2 bases and J shed 6 bases, with 5 bases lying between them. This CDR3 has 11 residues. Germline CDR1 reads MNHEY; CDR2 reads SVGEGT. The CDR3 nucleotides are TGTGCCAGCAGTTACACCTCCGAGCAGTACTTC. Encoded protein: CASSYTSEQYF.

V gene TRBV27 combines with J gene TRBJ1-2; TRBD1 aligns across 8 bases. Looked up from germline, CDR1 is MNHEY and CDR2 is SMNVEV (reference sequence). V was clipped by 0 bases and J by 0 bases; unmatched bases: 6. CDR3 size: 17 residues. This chain's CDR3 is CASSLSAGTGSNYGYTF. The CDR3 DNA follows: TGTGCCAGCAGTTTATCCGCCGGGACAGGCTCTAACTATGGCTACACCTTC.

The J gene is TRBJ2-3, the V gene TRBV27; D is undetermined. The CDR3 covers 14 residues. Germline CDR1 is MNHEY and CDR2 is SMNVEV (reference sequence). V lost 6 bases, J lost 0 bases, and 10 bases lay in between. CDR3 protein: CASRNRASTDTQYF. The CDR3, as DNA: TGTGCCAGCAGGAATAGAGCCAGCACAGATACGCAGTATTTT.

V is TRBV7-2 and J is TRBJ1-4; a possible D gene is TRBD1 (5 bases). The ends were cut back, 10 bases at V and 5 bases at J, with 20 bases in the middle. Germline lookup yields CDR1 SGHTA and CDR2 FQGNSA. The CDR3 covers 15 residues. The CDR3 here is CATSRFGGQNEKLFF. The CDR3 bases are TGTGCCACCTCGAGGTTTGGGGGTCAAAATGAAAAACTGTTTTTT.

This clone is a singleton in its sample. This CDR3 reads CASSEGRLETQYF. In DNA form, the CDR3 reads TGTGCCAGCAGTGAAGGCAGACTAGAGACCCAGTACTTC. The chain has TRBV6-1 and TRBJ2-5; no reliable D call. Germline V lookup: CDR1 MNHNS, CDR2 SASEGT. V lost 1 base and J 4 bases, leaving 7 bases between the germline ends. The CDR3 has 13 residues.

The V and J genes are TRBV30 and TRBJ2-3; D might be TRBD1 (7 bases). The CDR3 sequence is 14 residues long. The germline CDR1 and CDR2 sequences are GTSNPN and SVGIG (reference sequence). V lost 3 bases to trimming and J lost 3 bases, with 13 bases between them. CDR3 in DNA: TGTGCCTGGAGCCGACAGGGAGGAACAGATACGCAGTATTTT. Its protein product is CAWSRQGGTDTQYF.

The rearrangement links TRBV4-1 to TRBJ1-5, with D uncertain. Trimming cost V 4 bases and J 5 bases, with 15 bases left between them. Germline V gives CDR1 MGHRA, CDR2 YSYEKL. The CDR3 length is 15 residues. The CDR3: CASSLSSDDYQPQHF. For the CDR3, the DNA is TGCGCCAGCAGCCTCTCCTCGGACGACTATCAGCCCCAGCATTTT.